The 11 T cell receptor beta chains given below trace back to one sample, sequenced in a study of T-cell memory formation after mild COVID-19. Using its own MiXCR run on the 5' RACE reads, TCRdb lists one record per CDR3 protein. The data contain fewer than 600,000 distinct CDR3 sequences, about a fifth of them singletons. Material: PBMCs or a T cell subset sorted from them (not recorded which). The receptors originated from an adult woman who had mild COVID-19 (a few samples of this study predate the infection). Cell type and time point are not known.

Of note for this clonotype: This is likely a read error, given that the CDR3 carries no conserved phenylalanine or tryptophan at its end. The chain has TRBV3-1 and TRBJ1-2, with 8 bases matching TRBD1. The CDR3 runs 15 residues. Per the germline V gene, CDR1 is LGHDT and CDR2 is YNNKEL (reference sequence). V was pared by 2 bases and J by 2 bases, with 4 bases of the junction left unmatched. CDR3 in amino acids: CASSQCGQGNYGYTL. As DNA, the CDR3 is TGTGCCAGCAGCCAATGCGGACAGGGCAACTATGGCTACACCTTA.

This chain uses TRBV14 with TRBJ2-7; TRBD2 aligns across 7 bases. This CDR3 region has 16 residues. CDR1 and CDR2 from the germline V gene are SGHDN and FVKESK. V dropped 6 bases and J dropped 0; count of bases not matched to a gene: 11. CDR3: CASSRRRGSGSYEQYF. CDR3 DNA: TGTGCCAGCAGTCGCAGGCGGGGGAGCGGCTCCTACGAGCAGTACTTC.

This chain uses TRBV24-1 with TRBJ1-1; D remains unclear. The CDR3 is 12 amino acids. The V gene's germline CDR1 is KGHDR and CDR2 SFDVKD. The V gene lost 1 base and the J gene lost 4 bases, with 3 bases spanning the gap. In DNA form, the CDR3 reads TGTGCCACCAGTGATTTCGGCACTGAAGCTTTCTTT. As protein: CATSDFGTEAFF.

This clonotype was observed a handful of times. The chain carries TRBV29-1 and TRBJ2-1; possibly TRBD1 for D (6 bases). Per the germline V gene, CDR1 is SQVTM and CDR2 is ANQGSEA. V lost 7 bases to trimming and J lost 4 bases, with 11 bases between them. CDR3 length equals 12 residues. The DNA of the CDR3 is TGCAGCGGGATTACAGGGTACAATGAGCAGTTCTTC. Protein sequence: CSGITGYNEQFF.

In regard to this clonotype: Relative to the germline gene, one junction end is altered; a read error may explain this. The rearrangement joins TRBV7-7 to TRBJ2-5; 9 positions agree with TRBD2. The CDR3 has 17 residues. Per germline, CDR1 SSHAT and CDR2 FNYEAQ (reference sequence). This chain's CDR3 is CASSLRLAGPSGETQYF. The CDR3 DNA follows: TGTGCTAGCAGCTTACGGCTAGCGGGGCCCTCCGGGGAGACCCAGTACTTC.

CDR3 residues: CSATLGEETQYF. The CDR3 DNA reads as TGCAGTGCAACTCTAGGGGAAGAGACCCAGTACTTC. The gene calls are TRBV20-1 and TRBJ2-5; perhaps TRBD1 as D (5 bases). The CDR3 length is 12 residues. CDR1 and CDR2 from the germline V gene are DFQATT and SNEGSKA (reference sequence). V lost 6 bases and J 3 bases, leaving 11 bases between the germline ends.

This clonotype was recorded a few times. The V and J genes are TRBV7-9 and TRBJ1-6; no reliable D call. This CDR3 region has 15 residues. CDR1 SEHNR and CDR2 FQNEAQ come from the germline V gene (reference sequence). V was pared by 6 bases and J by 4 bases, with 13 bases between. As DNA, the CDR3 is TGTGCCAGCAGAAATACCGAACAGTATAATTCACCCCTCCACTTT. Amino acids: CASRNTEQYNSPLHF.

CDR3 nucleotides: TGTGCCAGCAGTCCAGCAGCGGGGAGCTCCTACAATGAGCAGTTCTTC. This encodes CASSPAAGSSYNEQFF. This chain connects TRBV12-3 or TRBV12-4 to TRBJ2-1; TRBD2 aligns across 7 bases. The CDR3 runs to 16 residues. The junction had 7 bases not matched to a gene; V was cut back by 5 bases and J by 0 bases.

The chain has TRBV20-1 and TRBJ2-1, with D maybe TRBD1 (6 bases). Germline CDR1 and CDR2: DFQATT and SNEGSKA (reference sequence). This CDR3 is 13 amino acids long. V lost 1 base to trimming and J lost 7 bases, with 11 bases between them. The CDR3 nucleotides are TGCAGTGCTAGAGTGGGGGCAGGGAATGAGCAGTTCTTC. It codes for CSARVGAGNEQFF.

A few counts support this clonotype. This chain links TRBV6-4 with TRBJ2-7; D possibly corresponds to TRBD1 (5 bases). V was cut by 2 bases and J by 6 bases, with 17 bases left in between. Germline CDR1 MRHNA, CDR2 SNTAGT. This CDR3 spans 15 amino acids. The CDR3 nucleotides read TGTGCCAGCAGTGACGGGGCAGGGAAGGGTTCCGAGCAGTACTTC. It is translated as CASSDGAGKGSEQYF.

This chain connects TRBV6-6 to TRBJ2-7; TRBD1 aligns across 7 bases. V gave up 0 bases and J gave up 3 bases; unmatched junction bases: 5. The CDR3 sequence is 15 residues long. CDR1 MNHNY and CDR2 SVGAGI come from the germline V gene (reference sequence). In DNA, the CDR3 is TGTGCCAGCAGTTACTCGGGGACAGAATTCTACGAGCAGTACTTC. As protein: CASSYSGTEFYEQYF.